The rows below give T cell receptor beta chains drawn from one sample of a study of control samples from healthy donors and cancer patients. Here immunoSEQ multiplex PCR was the method, and the copy in TCRdb shows in-frame clones only, minus some. The table records around 170,000 clones, 80% to 90% of them present only once. Sequencing was carried out using blood. These receptors originate from a woman aged 25-40 years in good health. CDR3s include the opening cysteine and the closing phenylalanine or tryptophan. D genes are given only for firm matches. Size is omitted from some rows. Given values are once, few, many or a class for expanded clones.

>TRBJ2-5|-|-|TRBV2
TGTGCCAGCAGTGCGGGACGCGGGTACCAAGAGACCCAGTACTTC
CASSAGRGYQETQYF
>TRBJ1-2|TRBD1|-|TRBV29-1
TGCAGCGTTCCGGGAGGGGACAGGGAAGGCTACACCTTC
CSVPGGDREGYTF
>TRBJ2-1|TRBD1|once|TRBV7-9
TGTGCCAGCAGCTGGACAGGGGGCTACAATGAGCAGTTCTTC
CASSWTGGYNEQFF
>TRBJ2-2|TRBD2|many|TRBV6-1
TGTGCCAGCAGTGAAGCTAGCGGGAGCACCGGGGAGCTGTTTTTT
CASSEASGSTGELFF
>TRBJ1-2|-|-|TRBV24-1
TGTGCCACCAGTGATTCGACAGACCCTAACTATGGCTACACCTTC
CATSDSTDPNYGYTF
>TRBJ1-6|-|-|TRBV11-1
TGTGCCAGCAGCTCGGACAGAGGTGCCTCACCCCTCCACTTT
CASSSDRGASPLHF
>TRBJ2-7|-|-|TRBV27
TGTGCCAGCAGTCCCGGGCGGACCTACGAGCAGTACTTC
CASSPGRTYEQYF
>TRBJ2-1|-|-|TRBV19
TGTGCCAGTAGTTTAGGACACACAAGCGAGCAGTTCTTC
CASSLGHTSEQFF
>TRBJ1-3|-|-|TRBV24-1
TGTGCCACCAGTGACATCGCAGGGCGGTGGGGAAACACCATATATTTT
CATSDIAGRWGNTIYF
>TRBJ2-1|-|few|TRBV2
TGTGCCAGCAGTGCAGGGTGGTCCTACAATGAGCAGTTCTTC
CASSAGWSYNEQFF
>TRBJ2-3|TRBD1|-|TRBV7-9
TGTGCCAGCAGCCTAGGGAACAGGGGGAGCACAGATACGCAGTATTTT
CASSLGNRGSTDTQYF
>TRBJ2-3|-|-|TRBV19
TGTGCCAGTACCTCTCGGGGGCTGAGCACAGATACGCAGTATTTT
CASTSRGLSTDTQYF